This T cell receptor (beta chain) emerged from a study of shared clonotypes between healthy human individuals. Findings of the study overall: Rarefaction indicated that sorted-subset sequencing remained incomplete although depth was large.

Terminally differentiated effector memory CD45RA+ cells were left out of the naive CD8 fraction, which was CD45RO-negative and positively selected for CCR7. In replicate PCRs of sorted subsets, approximately 190 ng DNA, roughly 31,000 T cell genomes, was used. The table came from immunoSEQ multiplex PCR; TCRdb's copy has only in-frame clones and leaves some out. The sample has about 610,000 clones, approximately 96% seen once. With 1 base removed from V and 8 bases from J, the gap between germline ends came to 12 bases. The length of the CDR3 is 14 residues. CDR1 and CDR2 (germline): MDHEN, SYDVKM. Details on this clone: Its specificity is not known.

Specimen: naive CD8+ T cells sorted from blood. The chain combines TRBV28 with TRBJ2-1; D is uncertain. The TCR comes from a woman younger than 45 in good health. DNA of the CDR3: TGTGCCAGCAGTTTATACGTAGGGTTTGATGAGCAGTTCTTC. Protein sequence: CASSLYVGFDEQFF.